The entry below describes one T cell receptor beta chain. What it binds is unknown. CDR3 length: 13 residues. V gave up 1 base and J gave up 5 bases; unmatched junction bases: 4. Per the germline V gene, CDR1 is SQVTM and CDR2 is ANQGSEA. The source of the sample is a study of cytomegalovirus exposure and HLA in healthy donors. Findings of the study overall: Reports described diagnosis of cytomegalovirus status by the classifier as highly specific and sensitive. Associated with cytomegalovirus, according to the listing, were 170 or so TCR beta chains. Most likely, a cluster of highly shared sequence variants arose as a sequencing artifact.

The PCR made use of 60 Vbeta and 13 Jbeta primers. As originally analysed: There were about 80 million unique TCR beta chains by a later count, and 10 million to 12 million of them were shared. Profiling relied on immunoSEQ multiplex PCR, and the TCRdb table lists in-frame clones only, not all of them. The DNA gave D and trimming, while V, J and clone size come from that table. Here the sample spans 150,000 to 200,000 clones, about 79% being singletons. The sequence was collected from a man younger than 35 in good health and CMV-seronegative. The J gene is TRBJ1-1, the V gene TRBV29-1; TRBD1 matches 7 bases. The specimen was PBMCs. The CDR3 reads CSVEAGGGTEAFF. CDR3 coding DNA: TGCAGCGTTGAAGCAGGGGGTGGAACTGAAGCTTTCTTT. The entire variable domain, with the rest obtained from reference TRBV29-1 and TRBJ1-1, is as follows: SAVISQKPSRDICQRGTSLTIQCQVDSQVTMMFWYRQQPGQSLTLIATANQGSEATYESGFVIDKFPISRPNLTFSTLTVSNMSPEDSSIYLCSVEAGGGTEAFFGQGTRLTVV.